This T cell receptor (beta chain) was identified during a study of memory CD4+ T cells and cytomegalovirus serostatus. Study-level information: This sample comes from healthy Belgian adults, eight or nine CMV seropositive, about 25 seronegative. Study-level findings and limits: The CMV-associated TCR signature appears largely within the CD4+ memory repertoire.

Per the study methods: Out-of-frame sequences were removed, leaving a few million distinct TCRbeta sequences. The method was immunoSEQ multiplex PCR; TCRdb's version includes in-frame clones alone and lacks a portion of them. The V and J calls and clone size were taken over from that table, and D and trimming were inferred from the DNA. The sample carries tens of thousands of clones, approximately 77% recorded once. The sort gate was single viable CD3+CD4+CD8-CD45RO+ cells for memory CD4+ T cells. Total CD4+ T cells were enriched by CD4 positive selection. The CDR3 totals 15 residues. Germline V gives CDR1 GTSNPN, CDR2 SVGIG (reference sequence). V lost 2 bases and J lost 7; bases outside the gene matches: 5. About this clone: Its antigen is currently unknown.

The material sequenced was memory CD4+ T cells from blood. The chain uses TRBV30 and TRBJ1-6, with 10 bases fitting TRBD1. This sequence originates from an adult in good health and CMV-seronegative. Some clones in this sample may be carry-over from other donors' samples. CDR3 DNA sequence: TGTGCCTGGAGTCGCTCGGGACAGGGGAATTCACCCCTCCACTTT. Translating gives CAWSRSGQGNSPLHF. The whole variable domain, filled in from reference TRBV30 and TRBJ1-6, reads SQTIHQWPATLVQPVGSPLSLECTVEGTSNPNLYWYRQAAGRGLQLLFYSVGIGQISSEVPQNLSASRPQDRQFILSSKKLLLSDSGFYLCAWSRSGQGNSPLHFGNGTRLTVT.